This TCR beta chain was found in a study of T cell responses to AZD1222 COVID-19 vaccine. Overall study results and limits: Repertoire sampling happened only post peak T cell response. Most donors were white British and more were female, and clonal diversity was possibly underestimated. Just five to seven people given AZD1222 tested seropositive at baseline.

Sequencing used immunoSEQ multiplex PCR; TCRdb keeps in-frame clones, though not all of them. The table lists about 270,000 clones, 94% of them singletons. As for this clone: The antigen is unknown.

The V gene lost 5 bases and the J gene lost 0 bases, with 15 bases spanning the gap. Germline V lookup: CDR1 MNHEY, CDR2 SMNVEV (reference sequence). The CDR3 length is 16 residues. The genes are TRBV27 and TRBJ2-3, with D perhaps matching TRBD1 or TRBD2 (6 bases each). The receptor's source is an adult who received the AZD1222 COVID-19 vaccine. This material consisted of peripheral blood, taken 28 days after the second AZD1222 dose. CDR3 bases: TGTGCCAGCAGTCCCACCCGGGGGCCAAGCACAGATACGCAGTATTTT. This translates into CASSPTRGPSTDTQYF.